The 28 T cell receptor beta chains below all came from one sample that was sequenced in a study of blood T cell repertoires in COVID-19. Profiling relied on immunoSEQ multiplex PCR, and the TCRdb table lists in-frame clones only, not all of them. Of roughly 250,000 clones listed, about nine tenths are singletons. The sequencing input was peripheral blood. These receptors originate from a woman in her 30s with COVID-19, enrolled during active disease.

CDR3 sequence (DNA): TGTGCCAGCAGTTCAGATTATTATAGCAATCAGCCCCAGCATTTT. It encodes CASSSDYYSNQPQHF. The chain is built from TRBV2 and TRBJ1-5; D unclear. Germline V lookup: CDR1 SNHLY, CDR2 FYNNEI. The CDR3 consists of 15 residues. V was shortened by 5 bases and J by 0 bases, with 11 bases between the two germline ends.

The chain is built from TRBV5-6 and TRBJ1-5, with D hard to call. V was shortened by 0 bases and J by 5 bases, with 12 bases between the two germline ends. CDR3 length: 15 residues. Germline V lookup: CDR1 SGHDT, CDR2 YYEEEE. The CDR3, as DNA: TGTGCCAGCAGCTTGGCCCGGGAGGGTTATCAGCCCCAGCATTTT. Translating gives CASSLAREGYQPQHF. Full variable domain (outside the CDR3, taken from reference TRBV5-6 and TRBJ1-5): DAGVTQSPTHLIKTRGQQVTLRCSPKSGHDTVSWYQQALGQGPQFIFQYYEEEERQRGNFPDRFSGHQFPNYSSELNVNALLLGDSALYLCASSLAREGYQPQHFGDGTRLSIL.

The chain is built from TRBV6-1 and TRBJ2-3, with 9 bases matching TRBD2. From germline, CDR1 is MNHNS and CDR2 SASEGT. This CDR3 comprises 14 residues. Trimming at V came to 2 bases and at J to 6 bases, leaving 3 bases not matched to a gene. CDR3 coding DNA: TGTGCCAGCAGTGAAAGTCTAGCGGGGGATACGCAGTATTTT. Amino acid sequence: CASSESLAGDTQYF.

The V call is TRBV3-1 (or the pseudogene TRBV3-2), the J call TRBJ1-1; TRBD1 matches 11 bases. The CDR3 has 14 amino acids. Looked up from germline, CDR1 is LGHDT and CDR2 is YNNKEL (reference sequence). V shed 4 bases, J shed 5 bases, and the junction held 3 bases outside the gene matches. The CDR3 DNA is TGTGCCAGCAGCCTCGGGACAGGGGGGACTGAAGCTTTCTTT. Its translation: CASSLGTGGTEAFF.

The chain links TRBV4-1 to TRBJ1-3; D is possibly TRBD1 (5 bases). The CDR3 runs to 14 residues. CDR1 is MGHRA, CDR2 YSYEKL, per germline. The germline V and J ends were trimmed by 6 bases and 4 bases, with 13 bases remaining between them. The CDR3 is CASSHPGSGNTIYF. The CDR3 nucleotides read TGCGCCAGCAGTCACCCAGGGTCCGGAAACACCATATATTTT.

This chain links TRBV6-5 with TRBJ1-6, with 8 bases fitting TRBD1. J lost 2 bases, V lost 2 bases, and 2 bases had no gene match. The CDR3 is 16 amino acids. The V gene's germline CDR1 is MNHEY and CDR2 SVGAGI. The chain's CDR3 is CASSYGQGAYNSPLHF. The CDR3 nucleotides are TGTGCCAGCAGTTACGGACAGGGAGCCTATAATTCACCCCTCCACTTT.

This chain connects TRBV11-2 to TRBJ1-1; the match to TRBD1 covers 7 bases. The CDR3 runs to 14 residues. V lost 5 bases to trimming and J lost 4 bases; unmatched junction nucleotides: 7. CDR1 is SGHAT, CDR2 FQNNGV, per germline. CDR3 sequence (DNA): TGTGCCAGCAGCCGCCCGTCAGGGGGCACTGAAGCTTTCTTT. It codes for CASSRPSGGTEAFF.

The chain employs TRBV19 and TRBJ1-2; no clear D. This CDR3 comprises 15 residues. Deletions cut 6 bases from V and 8 bases from J, with 22 bases between. Per the germline V gene, CDR1 is LNHDA and CDR2 is SQIVND (reference sequence). CDR3 nucleotides: TGTGCCAGTAGCCCCAGAGACGGCGTCCCCGGGGGCTACACCTTC. Translating gives CASSPRDGVPGGYTF.

The V call is TRBV10-2, the J call TRBJ2-6; 9 positions match TRBD1. CDR1 WSHSY and CDR2 SAAADI come from the germline V gene. The V gene end was trimmed by 6 bases and the J gene end by 2 bases; junction bases not matched to a gene: 5. The CDR3 runs to 16 residues. The CDR3 region is CASRDRGKTGANVLTF. Written as DNA, the CDR3 is TGCGCCAGCAGGGACAGGGGAAAGACTGGGGCCAACGTCCTGACTTTC.

The rearrangement links TRBV27 to TRBJ2-7, with a tentative D call TRBD2 (5 bases). The V gene lost 2 bases and the J gene lost 6 bases, with 8 bases spanning the gap. Germline V gene sequence: CDR1 MNHEY, CDR2 SMNVEV (reference sequence). This CDR3 comprises 12 residues. The CDR3 nucleotides read TGTGCCAGCAGTTTAACCGCGGGCGAGCAGTACTTC. It codes for CASSLTAGEQYF.

This clone has just a few counts. The chain employs TRBV7-9 and TRBJ2-7; possibly TRBD1 for D (5 bases). CDR3 length: 15 residues. CDR1 is SEHNR, CDR2 FQNEAQ, per germline (reference sequence). V lost 1 base and J lost 0, with 10 bases in between. CDR3 sequence (DNA): TGTGCCAGCAGCTTAGTGGGGCTGGGCTCCTACGAGCAGTACTTC. Residues: CASSLVGLGSYEQYF.

This clone was counted between two and nine times. The rearrangement joins TRBV4-2 to TRBJ2-6; tentative D call: TRBD2 (5 bases). Germline V gene sequence: CDR1 LGHNA, CDR2 YNFKEQ. V was clipped by 0 bases and J by 2 bases, with 8 bases between them. The CDR3 covers 16 residues. This CDR3 is CASSQDEGAGANVLTF. The CDR3 DNA follows: TGTGCCAGCAGCCAAGATGAGGGCGCTGGGGCCAACGTCCTGACTTTC.

This clone was picked up one time. The rearrangement links TRBV6-4 to TRBJ2-3; maybe TRBD2 (6 bases). V gave up 7 bases and J gave up 0 bases, with 14 bases separating them. Germline-derived CDR1 and CDR2 are MRHNA and SNTAGT. The CDR3 length is 15 residues. The CDR3 DNA follows: TGTGCCAGCACCCGGGACTCTATTAGCACAGATACGCAGTATTTT. Its translation: CASTRDSISTDTQYF.

The rearrangement uses TRBV4-1 and TRBJ2-1, with TRBD1 matching 7 bases. J was trimmed by 1 base and V by 4 bases; bases with no gene match: 13. Germline V lookup: CDR1 MGHRA, CDR2 YSYEKL. This CDR3 has 18 amino acids. In DNA, the CDR3 is TGCGCCAGCAGCCCCCGGGACAGTTTACGCGGTTCCTACAATGAGCAGTTCTTC. Translated: CASSPRDSLRGSYNEQFF.

The V gene is TRBV28, the J gene TRBJ1-1; D is unclear. Germline V gene lookup returns CDR1 MDHEN and CDR2 SYDVKM. CDR3 length: 14 residues. Trimming removed 5 bases at V and 0 bases at J, with 10 bases between. Here the CDR3 DNA reads TGTGCCAGCAGTCCAGGTCAAATGAACACTGAAGCTTTCTTT. Its translation is CASSPGQMNTEAFF. The variable domain in full, with the rest retrieved from reference TRBV28 and TRBJ1-1, is DVKVTQSSRYLVKRTGEKVFLECVQDMDHENMFWYRQDPGLGLRLIYFSYDVKMKEKGDIPEGYSVSREKKERFSLILESASTNQTSMYLCASSPGQMNTEAFFGQGTRLTVV.

The CDR3 loop is CATEDKRLKTPQPTDTQYF. DNA for the CDR3: TGTGCCACCGAAGACAAACGTCTCAAAACACCCCAACCCACAGATACGCAGTATTTT. J is TRBJ2-3 and V is TRBV24-1; D is unresolved. CDR1 and CDR2 from the germline V gene are KGHDR and SFDVKD. V gave up 9 bases and J gave up 2 bases, with 29 bases separating them. The CDR3 spans 19 residues.

The CDR3 loop reads CASREGQVNQPQHF. The CDR3 DNA follows: TGCGCCAGCAGAGAAGGACAGGTCAATCAGCCCCAGCATTTT. The rearrangement links TRBV10-2 to TRBJ1-5; 7 bases align to TRBD1. V lost 6 bases, J lost 3 bases, and 5 bases stayed unmatched. The CDR3 is 14 residues long. The germline CDR1 and CDR2 sequences are WSHSY and SAAADI.

The V call is TRBV5-1, the J call TRBJ1-1; D is ambiguous. CDR1 and CDR2 (germline): SGHRS, YFSETQ. CDR3 length: 12 amino acids. V shed 7 bases and J shed 8 bases, with 15 bases lying between them. The CDR3 here is CASSALGSEAFF. CDR3 sequence (DNA): TGCGCCAGCTCTGCCCTGGGGAGCGAAGCTTTCTTT. The full variable domain, in which reference TRBV5-1 and TRBJ1-1 provide the parts outside the CDR3, is KAGVTQTPRYLIKTRGQQVTLSCSPISGHRSVSWYQQTPGQGLQFLFEYFSETQRNKGNFPGRFSGRQFSNSRSEMNVSTLELGDSALYLCASSALGSEAFFGQGTRLTVV.

This chain connects TRBV10-3 to TRBJ1-6; possibly TRBD1 for D (5 bases). V was clipped by 6 bases and J by 6 bases, with 12 bases between them. The CDR3 has 14 residues. CDR1 ENHRY and CDR2 SYGVKD come from the germline V gene. DNA of the CDR3: TGTGCCATCAGCCCCATCGACAGTAATTCACCCCTCCACTTT. Translated, it gives CAISPIDSNSPLHF.

The chain couples TRBV3-1 (or the pseudogene TRBV3-2) to TRBJ2-7, with TRBD2 matching over 9 bases. Germline CDR1 LGHDT, CDR2 YNNKEL (reference sequence). The CDR3 length is 16 residues. V lost 0 bases and J lost 4; bases outside the gene matches: 7. The CDR3 DNA reads as TGTGCCAGCAGCCAAGATCCCGGCGGGGGGGCTTACGAGCAGTACTTC. Amino acids: CASSQDPGGGAYEQYF.

This clone showed up many times. J is TRBJ2-1 and V is TRBV25-1, with 12 bases matching TRBD2. This CDR3 spans 15 amino acids. V lost 5 bases, J lost 10 bases, and 9 bases stayed unmatched. Germline-derived CDR1 and CDR2 are MGHDK and SYGVNS. CDR3 coding DNA: TGTGCCAGCAGTCCCCGGACTAGCGGGGTCAAGGAGCAGTTCTTC. This translates into CASSPRTSGVKEQFF.

The V call is TRBV3-1 (or the pseudogene TRBV3-2), the J call TRBJ1-2; the D is unclear. CDR1 is LGHDT, CDR2 YNNKEL, per germline (reference sequence). CDR3 size: 12 residues. The ends were cut back, 1 base at V and 6 bases at J, with 6 bases in the middle. The CDR3 region is CASSQGRDGYTF. DNA for the CDR3: TGTGCCAGCAGCCAAGGGAGGGATGGCTACACCTTC.

The chain joins TRBV7-8 to TRBJ2-3, with D tentatively TRBD1 (5 bases). Trimming took 5 bases from V and 5 from J, leaving 17 bases between them. CDR1 is SGHVS and CDR2 is FQNEAQ in the germline V gene. The CDR3 is 15 amino acids. CDR3 protein: CASSLPGAKEDTQYF. CDR3 bases: TGTGCCAGCAGCCTCCCTGGGGCTAAAGAAGATACGCAGTATTTT. The full variable domain, completed using reference TRBV7-8 and TRBJ2-3, is GAGVSQSPRYKVAKRGQDVALRCDPISGHVSLFWYQQALGQGPEFLTYFQNEAQLDKSGLPSDRFFAERPEGSVSTLKIQRTQQEDSAVYLCASSLPGAKEDTQYFGPGTRLTVL.

The rearrangement links TRBV2 to TRBJ2-1, with D maybe TRBD2 (7 bases). Germline CDR1 and CDR2: SNHLY and FYNNEI. There are 11 residues in the CDR3. Trimming took 6 bases from V and 16 from J, leaving 16 bases between them. For the CDR3, the DNA is TGTGCCAGCAGCGGCGGGGGCTACCGTTTCTTC. It translates to CASSGGGYRFF.

J is TRBJ2-5 and V is TRBV7-6; tentatively, D is TRBD2 (5 bases). V gave up 7 bases and J gave up 2 bases, with 20 bases separating them. CDR3 length: 16 residues. Germline assignment: CDR1 SGHVS and CDR2 FNYEAQ. The CDR3 DNA follows: TGTGCCAGCAACCTGGCCCCTAGCACGGAACAAGAGACCCAGTACTTC. Amino acids: CASNLAPSTEQETQYF.

V and J are TRBV9 and TRBJ1-1, with a weak D call TRBD1 (5 bases). Germline V CDR1 and CDR2: SGDLS, YYNGEE. The CDR3 spans 18 residues. Trimming removed 0 bases at V and 2 bases at J, with 20 bases between. Written as DNA, the CDR3 is TGTGCCAGCAGCGTAGCACGGTACGCTGGGGCCTTAAACACTGAAGCTTTCTTT. Encoded protein: CASSVARYAGALNTEAFF. The variable domain in full, with the rest retrieved from reference TRBV9 and TRBJ1-1, is DSGVTQTPKHLITATGQRVTLRCSPRSGDLSVYWYQQSLDQGLQFLIQYYNGEERAKGNILERFSAQQFPDLHSELNLSSLELGDSALYFCASSVARYAGALNTEAFFGQGTRLTVV.

This rearrangement joins TRBV5-4 to TRBJ2-1, with TRBD2 as a possible D gene (5 bases). V was trimmed by 3 bases and J by 4 bases, leaving 8 bases between them. The CDR3 is 13 amino acids. In germline, CDR1 is SGHNT, CDR2 YYREEE (reference sequence). The CDR3 is CASSWPGYNEQFF. The CDR3 DNA is TGTGCCAGCAGCTGGCCGGGGTACAATGAGCAGTTCTTC.

This chain connects TRBV21-1 to TRBJ2-3; the D call of TRBD2 is as the table states it, not checked on the DNA. TRBV21-1 is a listed pseudogene. The CDR3 consists of 16 residues. The CDR3 DNA reads TGTGCCAGCAGGGAAGGGGAGGGTTCGGTCCCCCAGGTGCAGTATTTT. Its translation is CASREGEGSVPQVQYF.